This note documents a single T cell receptor beta chain sequence. It may be a read error: a sequence one base away is much more abundant. The CDR3 covers 14 residues. Germline values: CDR1 SGHAT, CDR2 FQNNGV. TCRbeta libraries were built with three rounds of nested PCR, modified from ARM-PCR. TCRdb reanalysed the multiplex PCR reads using MiXCR and keeps one entry per CDR3 protein. The data show some 100,000 distinct CDR3 sequences, roughly 80% seen once. This sample stems from a study of tumor and adjacent non-tumor tissue in lung cancer. The template was RNA from unsorted bulk tissue. Newly diagnosed lung cancer patients had thoracic surgery in China, August–November 2014, without prior chemotherapy.

This chain connects TRBV11-2 to TRBJ2-4, with 7 nucleotides matching TRBD1. This clonotype originated in a woman between 55 and 75 years old with non-small cell lung cancer. The specimen was lung tumor tissue. DNA of the CDR3: TGTGCCAGCAGCCCCACCGGGACAGAAGACATTCGGTACTTC. Protein product: CASSPTGTEDIRYF.